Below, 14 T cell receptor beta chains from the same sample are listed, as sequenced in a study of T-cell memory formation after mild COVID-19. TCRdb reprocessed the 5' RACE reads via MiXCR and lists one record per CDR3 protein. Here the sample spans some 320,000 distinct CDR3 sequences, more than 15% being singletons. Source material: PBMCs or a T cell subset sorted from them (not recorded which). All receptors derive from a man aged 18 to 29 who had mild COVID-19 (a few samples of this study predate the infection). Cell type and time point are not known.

CDR3 residues: CSVVPYWGHLSYEQYV. CDR3 nucleotide sequence: TGCAGCGTTGTCCCCTACTGGGGACACCTCTCCTACGAGCAGTACGTC. The chain joins TRBV29-1 to TRBJ2-7; TRBD1 is a possible D gene (6 bases). From germline, CDR1 is SQVTM and CDR2 ANQGSEA. The germline V and J ends were trimmed by 4 bases and 0 bases, with 19 bases remaining between them. This CDR3 region has 16 residues.

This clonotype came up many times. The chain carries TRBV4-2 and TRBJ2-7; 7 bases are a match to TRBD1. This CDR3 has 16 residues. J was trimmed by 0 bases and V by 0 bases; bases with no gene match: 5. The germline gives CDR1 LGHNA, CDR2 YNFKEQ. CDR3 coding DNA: TGTGCCAGCAGCCAAGATTCGACAGGGAGCTCCTACGAGCAGTACTTC. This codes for CASSQDSTGSSYEQYF.

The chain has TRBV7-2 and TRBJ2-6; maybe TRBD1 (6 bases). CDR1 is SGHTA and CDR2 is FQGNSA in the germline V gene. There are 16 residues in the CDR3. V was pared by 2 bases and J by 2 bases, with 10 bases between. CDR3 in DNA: TGTGCCAGCAGCTTAAAAGGGGGACCTGGGGCCAACGTCCTGACTTTC. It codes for CASSLKGGPGANVLTF.

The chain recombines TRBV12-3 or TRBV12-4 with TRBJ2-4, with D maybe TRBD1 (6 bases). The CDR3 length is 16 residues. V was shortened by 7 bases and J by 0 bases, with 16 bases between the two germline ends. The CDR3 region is CASTPGQGRAKNIQYF. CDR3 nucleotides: TGTGCCAGCACCCCGGGCCAGGGGCGAGCCAAAAACATTCAGTACTTC.

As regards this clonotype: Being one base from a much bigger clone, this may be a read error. The chain's CDR3 is CASSFETGDEQYF. The CDR3 DNA sequence: TGTGCCAGCAGCTTCGAGACAGGGGACGAGCAGTACTTC. This chain joins TRBV7-3 and TRBJ2-7; TRBD1 matches at 8 bases. The CDR3 contains 13 residues. V trimming: 3 bases; J trimming: 5 bases; junction bases outside the gene matches: 3. Germline V CDR1 and CDR2: SGHTA, FQGTGA.

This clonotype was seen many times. The CDR3, as DNA: TGTGCCAGCAGCTCCACCACAGATACGCAGTATTTT. Amino acids: CASSSTTDTQYF. V gene TRBV7-2 combines with J gene TRBJ2-3; no firm D call. Germline CDR1 reads SGHTA; CDR2 reads FQGNSA. Trimming shortened V by 4 bases and J by 2 bases, and 4 bases separated the two germline ends. The CDR3 contains 12 residues.

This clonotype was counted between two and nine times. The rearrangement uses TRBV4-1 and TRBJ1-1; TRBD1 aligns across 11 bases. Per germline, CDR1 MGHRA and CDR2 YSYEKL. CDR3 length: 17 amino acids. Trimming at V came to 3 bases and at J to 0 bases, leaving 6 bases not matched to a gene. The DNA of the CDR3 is TGCGCCAGCAGCCAGATAGGGACAGGGGGGATGAACACTGAAGCTTTCTTT. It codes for CASSQIGTGGMNTEAFF.

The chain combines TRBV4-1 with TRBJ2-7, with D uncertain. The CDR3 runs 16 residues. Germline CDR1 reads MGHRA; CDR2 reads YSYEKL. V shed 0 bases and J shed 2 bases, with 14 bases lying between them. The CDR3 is CASSQDPASRAYEQYV. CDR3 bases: TGCGCCAGCAGCCAAGATCCGGCTAGTAGGGCCTACGAGCAGTACGTC.

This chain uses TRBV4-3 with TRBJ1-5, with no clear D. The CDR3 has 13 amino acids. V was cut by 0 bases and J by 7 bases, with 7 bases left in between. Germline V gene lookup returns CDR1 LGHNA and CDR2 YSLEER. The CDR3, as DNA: TGCGCCAGCAGCCAAGATCCGGGACAGCCCCAGCATTTT. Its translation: CASSQDPGQPQHF.

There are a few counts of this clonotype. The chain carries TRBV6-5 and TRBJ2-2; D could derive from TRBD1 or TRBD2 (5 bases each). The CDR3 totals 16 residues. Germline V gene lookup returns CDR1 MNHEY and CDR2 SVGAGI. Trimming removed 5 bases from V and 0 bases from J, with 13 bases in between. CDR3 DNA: TGTGCCAGCAGTCAGAGGGGCTTTTCGAACACCGGGGAGCTGTTTTTT. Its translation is CASSQRGFSNTGELFF.

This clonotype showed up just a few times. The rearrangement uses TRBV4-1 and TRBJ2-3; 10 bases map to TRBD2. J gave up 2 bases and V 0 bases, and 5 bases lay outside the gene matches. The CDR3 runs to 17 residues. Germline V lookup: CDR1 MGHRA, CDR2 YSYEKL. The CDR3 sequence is CASSQDGSGGYTDTQYF. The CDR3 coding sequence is TGCGCCAGCAGCCAAGATGGTAGCGGGGGGTACACAGATACGCAGTATTTT.

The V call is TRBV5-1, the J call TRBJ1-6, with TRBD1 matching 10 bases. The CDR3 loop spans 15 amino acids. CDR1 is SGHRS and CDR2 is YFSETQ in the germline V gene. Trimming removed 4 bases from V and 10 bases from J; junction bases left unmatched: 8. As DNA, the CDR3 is TGCGCCAGCAGCGGGGGGACAGGGGTTTACTCACCCCTCCACTTT. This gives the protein CASSGGTGVYSPLHF.

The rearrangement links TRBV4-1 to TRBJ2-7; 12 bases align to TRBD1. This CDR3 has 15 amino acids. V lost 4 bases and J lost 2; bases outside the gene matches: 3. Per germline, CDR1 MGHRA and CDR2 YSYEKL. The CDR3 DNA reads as TGCGCCAGCAGCCGGGGACAGGGGGCTGCCTACGAGCAGTACGTC. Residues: CASSRGQGAAYEQYV.

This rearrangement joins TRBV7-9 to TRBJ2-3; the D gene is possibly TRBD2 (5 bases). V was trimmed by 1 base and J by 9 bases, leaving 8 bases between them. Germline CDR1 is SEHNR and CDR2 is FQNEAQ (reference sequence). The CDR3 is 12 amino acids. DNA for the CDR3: TGTGCCAGCAGCTTAGGAGGACTCACGCAGTATTTT. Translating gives CASSLGGLTQYF.